A selection of T cell receptor beta chains follows, all from one sample in a study of identical twins. TCRdb passed the 5' RACE reads through MiXCR, listing each CDR3 protein once. The table shows a few hundred thousand distinct CDR3 sequences, with about 13% occurring only once. The same sample was also studied in work on yellow fever vaccine responses in identical twins.

The source material was CD4+ T cells sorted from blood. The receptor set was obtained from a woman younger than 35 in good health. The CDR3 runs from the conserved cysteine through the conserved F or W. Fields, in order: D gene, J gene, V gene, clone size, CDR3 protein, CDR3 DNA. A D gene is named only where the DNA matches it firmly. A row's size may be missing; if present it is once, few, many or a size class.

d_call: .; j_call: TRBJ2-7; v_call: TRBV25-1; clone_size: many; cdr3_aa: CASSDRGGGPSVSYEQYF; cdr3_nt: TGTGCCAGCAGTGATCGAGGAGGGGGCCCTTCTGTCTCCTACGAGCAGTACTTC
d_call: TRBD1; j_call: TRBJ1-1; v_call: TRBV6-5; clone_size: .; cdr3_aa: CASSFPDRGDEAFF; cdr3_nt: TGTGCCAGCAGTTTTCCGGACAGGGGCGATGAAGCTTTCTTT
d_call: TRBD1; j_call: TRBJ2-2; v_call: TRBV7-7; clone_size: many; cdr3_aa: CASSPRTGNTGELFF; cdr3_nt: TGTGCTAGCAGCCCCCGGACAGGAAACACCGGGGAGCTGTTTTTT
d_call: TRBD1; j_call: TRBJ1-1; v_call: TRBV29-1; clone_size: few; cdr3_aa: CSALGQGRTEAFF; cdr3_nt: TGCAGCGCGCTCGGACAGGGGAGAACTGAAGCTTTCTTT
d_call: .; j_call: TRBJ2-2; v_call: TRBV5-5; clone_size: few; cdr3_aa: CASSLLEVFGAGELFF; cdr3_nt: TGTGCCAGCAGCTTGCTGGAGGTGTTTGGCGCCGGGGAGCTGTTTTTT
d_call: .; j_call: TRBJ2-7; v_call: TRBV2; clone_size: few; cdr3_aa: CASTPTYEQYF; cdr3_nt: TGTGCCAGCACCCCCACGTACGAGCAGTACTTC
d_call: TRBD1; j_call: TRBJ2-5; v_call: TRBV6-1; clone_size: .; cdr3_aa: CASSRTGLAQETQYF; cdr3_nt: TGTGCCAGCAGTCGGACAGGGCTAGCTCAAGAGACCCAGTACTTC
d_call: .; j_call: TRBJ2-7; v_call: TRBV12-3/TRBV12-4; clone_size: .; cdr3_aa: CASSSPVLDRLYEQYF; cdr3_nt: TGTGCCAGCAGTTCTCCCGTCTTAGACAGGCTCTACGAGCAGTACTTC
d_call: .; j_call: TRBJ1-1; v_call: TRBV29-1; clone_size: .; cdr3_aa: CSVPTILGGVGTEAFF; cdr3_nt: TGCAGCGTTCCGACTATCCTCGGGGGAGTAGGCACTGAAGCTTTCTTT
d_call: .; j_call: TRBJ2-1; v_call: TRBV2; clone_size: few; cdr3_aa: CASRPAGKRYNEQFF; cdr3_nt: TGTGCCAGCCGACCTGCGGGGAAAAGGTACAATGAGCAGTTCTTC
d_call: .; j_call: TRBJ1-1; v_call: TRBV7-9; clone_size: .; cdr3_aa: CASSLDNTEAFF; cdr3_nt: TGTGCCAGCAGCTTAGATAACACTGAAGCTTTCTTT
d_call: TRBD2; j_call: TRBJ2-3; v_call: TRBV20-1; clone_size: .; cdr3_aa: CSAPRRGRSTDTQYF; cdr3_nt: TGCAGTGCCCCCCGGCGCGGGAGGAGTACAGATACGCAGTATTTT
d_call: TRBD1; j_call: TRBJ1-2; v_call: TRBV19; clone_size: .; cdr3_aa: CASSITVLQGADGYTF; cdr3_nt: TGTGCCAGTAGTATTACCGTGCTCCAGGGGGCCGATGGCTACACCTTC
d_call: .; j_call: TRBJ2-7; v_call: TRBV15; clone_size: few; cdr3_aa: CATSSTERAPTYEQYF; cdr3_nt: TGTGCCACCAGCAGTACGGAGCGGGCGCCTACCTACGAGCAGTACTTC
d_call: .; j_call: TRBJ2-2; v_call: TRBV20-1; clone_size: .; cdr3_aa: CSARWGTANTGELFF; cdr3_nt: TGCAGTGCTAGGTGGGGGACCGCGAACACCGGGGAGCTGTTTTTT
d_call: TRBD1; j_call: TRBJ2-7; v_call: TRBV7-9; clone_size: few; cdr3_aa: CASGWTGSREQYF; cdr3_nt: TGTGCCAGCGGATGGACAGGTTCTCGCGAGCAGTACTTC
d_call: .; j_call: TRBJ2-3; v_call: TRBV3-1; clone_size: .; cdr3_aa: CASSQGSASTDTQYF; cdr3_nt: TGTGCCAGCAGCCAAGGATCAGCTAGCACAGATACGCAGTATTTT
d_call: TRBD2; j_call: TRBJ2-7; v_call: TRBV28; clone_size: .; cdr3_aa: CASSSAGIQREQYF; cdr3_nt: TGTGCCAGCAGTTCAGCGGGGATCCAGCGGGAGCAGTACTTC